What follows is one T cell receptor (beta chain) and its context. Its cognate antigen has yet to be identified. No base quality information exists; no much larger clone differs at one position. The donors were roughly 39 Caucasian individuals from Russia, aged about 6 to 95 years, who were systemically healthy. Ten milliliters of peripheral blood were drawn from each donor into EDTA-treated Vacutainer tubes. Ficoll-Paque density-gradient centrifugation was used to isolate PBMCs, with at least 6.5 million per sample. Trizol reagent was used to extract total RNA from PBMCs, with at least 5 micrograms per sample. Naive CD45RAhigh/CD27high T cell percentages were measured by flow cytometry on a PBMC aliquot from every donor. This record belongs to a study of blood T cells in healthy people across ages (dated by TCRdb to about 2015). At the level of the whole study: In model experiments, template switching captured roughly one uniquely barcoded TCR beta cDNA molecule for every two T cells. Using deep sequencing normalized with unique cDNA molecular identifiers, the study measured how TCR beta repertoire diversity changes with age. For two donors (one aged 18 to 30 and one aged 80 or older), the study analyzed two additional independent replicas of 1 million unique cDNA reads from the same blood draw. The donors were divided into four age groups: young (average approximately 16 years), middle-aged (approximately 39), aged (approximately 59) and long-lived (about 84). To avoid experimental bias, donors of different ages were randomly spread across the sequencing lanes. Overall results and qualifications from the work: There was a strong correlation between observed TCR beta diversity and the percentage of naive T cells measured by flow cytometry. Estimates of total diversity from one million sequenced T cells were regarded as lower bounds and underestimates. Since profiling was done on bulk unsorted PBMCs, naive and antigen-experienced compartments could not be conclusively compared. As age increased, observed TCR beta diversity per million T cells dropped in a roughly linear way, and a significant reduction was already evident by age 40. Compared with the aged group, more naive CD4+ T cells, fewer expanded clones and increased TCR diversity were shown by the long-lived group, suggesting age selection. The CMV infection status of donors was not known, potentially confounding age-related changes in expanded clonotypes.

The method behind the library was 5' RACE. Instrument used: Illumina HiSeq 2500. A second PCR of about 7 to 12 cycles was run with a J-beta primer mix and a sample-barcoded 5' primer. A template-switch 5' adaptor carrying 12 random nucleotides introduced a unique molecular identifier onto each TCR beta cDNA molecule. Each sample yielded at least 3 million CDR3-containing paired-end reads. First-strand cDNA synthesis was performed from all RNA using the Mint cDNA synthesis kit, with priming by a TRBC-specific oligonucleotide. Following uracil-DNA glycosylase treatment, all cDNA underwent a first 18-cycle PCR with the universal primers M1SS and BC2_uni_R. Per the original workflow: For normalization, 1 million high-quality reads were randomly selected from each sample, with every read carrying a distinct molecular identifier. Instead of being binned into consensus sequences, reads with shared molecular identifiers were discarded. CDR3 identification, clonotype clustering and error correction used MiTCR with a Q25 quality threshold and the strictest error-elimination algorithm. A nonparametric unseen species model using Euler transformation provided a lower-bound estimate of total TCR beta diversity. Using fastp at Q25 and MiXCR, TCRdb reprocessed the public reads and kept productive beta chains. Each CDR3 protein gets just one entry, which takes the most common genes and DNA from the rows behind it. The V and J calls, along with clone size, are taken from TCRdb and not from the paper's own processing. In this sample the table shows about 670,000 distinct CDR3 sequences, approximately 40% of which occur a single time. Of the sample, approximately 29% is held by the ten largest clones.

Via the germline V gene (reference sequence), CDR1 is LGHDT and CDR2 YNNKEL. The CDR3 runs 13 amino acids, cysteine and phenylalanine included. Of the read, only the CDR3 DNA is kept; its 39 bases are in frame from base 1. V drops 2 bases and J drops 13 bases, leaving 17 bases in between. The V and J segments used are TRBV3-1 and TRBJ2-5; TRBD2 could be the D gene, as 7 bases match. This clonotype originated in an elderly man in good health. Sequenced sample: blood. The nucleotide sequence is given as TGTGCCAGCAGCCAACCGGGGGGCAGGTTATGGTACTTC. This encodes CASSQPGGRLWYF.